This TCR beta chain comes out of a study of response to subunit inactivated influenza vaccine. Whole-study results and caveats: Every seasonal influenza vaccination brings in few new T cells, the authors suggested.

TCRdb fed the RT-PCR reads into MiXCR, producing one record per CDR3 protein. The data hold 650,000 to 800,000 distinct CDR3 sequences, with roughly 13% observed a single time. V lost 5 bases and J lost 2; bases outside the gene matches: 9. The CDR3 consists of 16 residues. The germline CDR1 and CDR2 sequences are SGHTA and FQGNSA. Concerning this clonotype itself: The target antigen is unknown.

The TCR comes from a man aged 50 to 60 who received an inactivated influenza vaccine. V and J are TRBV7-2 and TRBJ2-5, with 9 bases matching TRBD1. The input for sequencing was PBMCs from blood, taken 14 days before vaccination. CDR3 amino acids: CASSLTGGRGQETQYF. The CDR3 DNA reads TGTGCCAGCAGCCTCACAGGGGGCCGGGGACAAGAGACCCAGTACTTC.